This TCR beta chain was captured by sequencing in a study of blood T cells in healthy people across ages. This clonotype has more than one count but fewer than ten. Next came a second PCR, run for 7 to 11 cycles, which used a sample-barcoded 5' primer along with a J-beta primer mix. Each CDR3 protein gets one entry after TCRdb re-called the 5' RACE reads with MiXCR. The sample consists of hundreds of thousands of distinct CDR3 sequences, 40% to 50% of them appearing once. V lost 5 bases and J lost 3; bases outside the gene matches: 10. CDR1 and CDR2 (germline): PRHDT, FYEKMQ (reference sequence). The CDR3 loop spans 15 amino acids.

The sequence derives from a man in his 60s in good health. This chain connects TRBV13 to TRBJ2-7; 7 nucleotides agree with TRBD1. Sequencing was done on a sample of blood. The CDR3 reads CASSTDRALLYEQYF. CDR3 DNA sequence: TGTGCCAGCAGCACCGACAGGGCCCTTCTCTACGAGCAGTACTTC.